This T cell receptor (beta chain) was obtained from a study of siplizumab effects on memory and regulatory T cells. Profiling relied on immunoSEQ multiplex PCR, and the TCRdb table lists in-frame clones only, not all of them. The table has about 50,000 clones, 93% seen once; the top ten hold roughly a sixth. The receptor comes from a human donor in good health. Sequenced material: CD8+ T cells sorted from blood.

The CDR3 region has the DNA TGTGCCAGTAGTAACCGCCATAGCGTTACAGATACGCAGTATTTT. Its protein product is CASSNRHSVTDTQYF. The gene calls are TRBV19 and TRBJ2-3, with D possibly TRBD2 on 5 matching bases. Germline CDR1 reads LNHDA; CDR2 reads SQIVND (reference sequence). V lost 4 bases and J 3 bases, leaving 14 bases between the germline ends. The CDR3 is made up of 15 amino acids.